A selection of T cell receptor beta chains follows, all from one sample in a study of radiotherapy plus CTLA-4 blockade in lung cancer. The method was immunoSEQ multiplex PCR; TCRdb's version includes in-frame clones alone and lacks a portion of them. The sample records about 77,000 clones, roughly 74% being singletons. Sequencing was performed on peripheral blood, taken from a patient treated with radiotherapy plus ipilimumab. These receptors originate from a human donor with non-small cell lung cancer whose response to radiotherapy plus ipilimumab could not be evaluated. The CDR3 runs from the conserved cysteine through the conserved F or W. A D gene is named only where the DNA matches it firmly. Only some rows state a clone size, as once, few, many or a class for expanded clones.

TGTGCCAGCAGCTTGGGCAGGGGGGAGCCTTATGGCTACACCTTC | CASSLGRGEPYGYTF | TRBJ1-2 | TRBD1 | NA | TRBV5-4
TGCGCCAGCAGTCAACCCGGGACAGGGAAATGTAGCAATCAGCCCCAGCATTTT | CASSQPGTGKCSNQPQHF | TRBJ1-5 | TRBD1 | NA | TRBV23-1
TGTGCCAGCAGCCTCCTAGCGGGGGGCACAGATACGCAGTATTTT | CASSLLAGGTDTQYF | TRBJ2-3 | TRBD2 | NA | TRBV7-3
TGTGCCAGCAGTGAACCAGCCGGGACACCCATCTACGAGCAGTACTTC | CASSEPAGTPIYEQYF | TRBJ2-7 | NA | NA | TRBV6-1
TGTGCCAGCAGCCGCCCTTGGACAGATGGTGAAAAACTGTTTTTT | CASSRPWTDGEKLFF | TRBJ1-4 | NA | NA | TRBV11-2
TGTGCCTGGAGTGGGGGCAGGGGAGCTGAAGCTTTCTTT | CAWSGGRGAEAFF | TRBJ1-1 | NA | NA | TRBV30
TGCGCCAGCAGTCAATCTCAGGACAGGGCGAGCTCCTATAATTCACCCCTCCACTTT | CASSQSQDRASSYNSPLHF | TRBJ1-6 | TRBD1 | NA | TRBV23-1
TGTGCCAGCAGCTTAGAGCCCGGGAGCAATGAGCAGTTCTTC | CASSLEPGSNEQFF | TRBJ2-1 | NA | NA | TRBV7-8
TGTGCCTGGAGTGTATTCCGGGGGGGCCCCTACGAGCAGTACTTC | CAWSVFRGGPYEQYF | TRBJ2-7 | TRBD2 | NA | TRBV30
TGTGCCAGCGCGGCTGGAGGGGGGGCTAGCTATGAGCAGTTCTTC | CASAAGGGASYEQFF | TRBJ2-1 | NA | NA | TRBV7-3
TGTGCCAGCAGTGCACAGAATCCTAACTATGGCTACACCTTC | CASSAQNPNYGYTF | TRBJ1-2 | NA | NA | TRBV25-1
TGTGCCAGCAGTACTGCAGTAGGAGGTTATGGCTACACCTTC | CASSTAVGGYGYTF | TRBJ1-2 | NA | NA | TRBV25-1
TGCAGCGTTGAAGGAGGGGCCAGGGGGCGCGGGAACTATGGCTACACCTTC | CSVEGGARGRGNYGYTF | TRBJ1-2 | TRBD1 | NA | TRBV29-1
TGTGCCAGCAGTTCCACAGGATACTCTGGAAACACCATATATTTT | CASSSTGYSGNTIYF | TRBJ1-3 | NA | NA | TRBV6-1
TGCGCCAGCAGCTTGAGGGCCTTAAGCGGGAGTGGAGAGACCCAGTACTTC | CASSLRALSGSGETQYF | TRBJ2-5 | TRBD2 | NA | TRBV5-1
TGCGCCAGCAGCTTGGCCCAGAACACAGATACGCAGTATTTT | CASSLAQNTDTQYF | TRBJ2-3 | NA | NA | TRBV5-1
TGTGCTAGTGGCCGAGGACTAGCCCCCGGGGAGCTGTTTTTT | CASGRGLAPGELFF | TRBJ2-2 | TRBD2 | NA | TRBV12-5
TGTGCCAGCAAAACCACAGGGGGAGAGACCCAGTACTTC | CASKTTGGETQYF | TRBJ2-5 | TRBD1 | NA | TRBV6-5
TGTGCCTGGAGTAAGACAGGGTGGAACTATGGCTACACCTTC | CAWSKTGWNYGYTF | TRBJ1-2 | TRBD1 | NA | TRBV30
TGTGCCAGCAGCTCAGGGGGAAATCAGCCCCAGCATTTT | CASSSGGNQPQHF | TRBJ1-5 | TRBD1 | NA | TRBV7-6
TGTGCCAGCAGCTCACAACTAGCTAATGAGCAGTTCTTC | CASSSQLANEQFF | TRBJ2-1 | NA | NA | TRBV7-2
TGTGCCAGCAGAGGACAGGGCGATCAGCCCCAGCATTTT | CASRGQGDQPQHF | TRBJ1-5 | TRBD1 | NA | TRBV2
TGTGCCAGCAGTGAATTACAGGGGCATGGCTACACCTTC | CASSELQGHGYTF | TRBJ1-2 | TRBD1 | few | TRBV25-1
TGTGCCAGCAGTCCTAATACAGGAAATCAGCCCCAGCATTTT | CASSPNTGNQPQHF | TRBJ1-5 | NA | NA | TRBV2
TGTGCCAGTAGTATTTTACGGGACAGACCTGAAGCTTTCTTT | CASSILRDRPEAFF | TRBJ1-1 | TRBD1 | NA | TRBV19
TGTGCCAGCAGCTTAGCGGGAGGGGAACAGCCCCAGCATTTT | CASSLAGGEQPQHF | TRBJ1-5 | NA | NA | TRBV7-2
TGTGCCAGCTCACCACCCTTAGAGGGACAGGGTAATGGCTACACCTTC | CASSPPLEGQGNGYTF | TRBJ1-2 | TRBD1 | NA | TRBV18
TGTGCCAGCAGCTTAGGGACAGAAGATACGCAGTATTTT | CASSLGTEDTQYF | TRBJ2-3 | NA | NA | TRBV7-7
TGTGCCAGCAGTCGCGGTTACGAGACCCAGTACTTC | CASSRGYETQYF | TRBJ2-5 | NA | once | TRBV2
TGTGCCAGCAGCCAAGAGGGATGGCTAGCGGGGGGTACAGATACGCAGTATTTT | CASSQEGWLAGGTDTQYF | TRBJ2-3 | TRBD2 | NA | TRBV4-2
TGTGCCAGCTCACCAGGGGCCAATGAAAAACTGTTTTTT | CASSPGANEKLFF | TRBJ1-4 | NA | NA | TRBV18
TGTGCCAGCAGTGACCGGGACAATGGGGGATCTGAAGCTTTCTTT | CASSDRDNGGSEAFF | TRBJ1-1 | NA | few | TRBV6-4
TGTGCCAGTAGTCCGACAGTGTCCGGGGAGCTGTTTTTT | CASSPTVSGELFF | TRBJ2-2 | NA | NA | TRBV19
TGTGCCAGCAGCTCACGGAGGGGGCGCGAGTACACTGAAGCTTTCTTT | CASSSRRGREYTEAFF | TRBJ1-1 | TRBD1 | NA | TRBV9
TGTGCCAGCAGCCTACTAGCGGGAAATACGCAGTATTTT | CASSLLAGNTQYF | TRBJ2-3 | TRBD2 | NA | TRBV11-3
TGCGCCAGCAGCTTGGGGGGACACTCCTACGAGCAGTACTTC | CASSLGGHSYEQYF | TRBJ2-7 | NA | NA | TRBV5-1
TGTGCCAGCAGTTCACAGGATCCCAACACTGAAGCTTTCTTT | CASSSQDPNTEAFF | TRBJ1-1 | NA | NA | TRBV6-6
TGTGCCAGCAGCTTCTTCGAGAGCACAGATACGCAGTATTTT | CASSFFESTDTQYF | TRBJ2-3 | NA | NA | TRBV5-6
TGCGCCAGCAGCCCCACCCCGACAGACACTAACTATGGCTACACCTTC | CASSPTPTDTNYGYTF | TRBJ1-2 | NA | NA | TRBV5-1
TGTGCCAGCAGCTTTAGGGGGAACCGGCAGTTCTTC | CASSFRGNRQFF | TRBJ2-1 | NA | few | TRBV5-6
TGTGCCAGCAGCCGGAGTCCTAGCGGGATGCCCTACGAGCAGTACTTC | CASSRSPSGMPYEQYF | TRBJ2-7 | TRBD2 | NA | TRBV14
TGTGCCAGCAGCAGGGGACAGGGGATTTATGGTTACACCTTC | CASSRGQGIYGYTF | TRBJ1-2 | TRBD1 | NA | TRBV5-4